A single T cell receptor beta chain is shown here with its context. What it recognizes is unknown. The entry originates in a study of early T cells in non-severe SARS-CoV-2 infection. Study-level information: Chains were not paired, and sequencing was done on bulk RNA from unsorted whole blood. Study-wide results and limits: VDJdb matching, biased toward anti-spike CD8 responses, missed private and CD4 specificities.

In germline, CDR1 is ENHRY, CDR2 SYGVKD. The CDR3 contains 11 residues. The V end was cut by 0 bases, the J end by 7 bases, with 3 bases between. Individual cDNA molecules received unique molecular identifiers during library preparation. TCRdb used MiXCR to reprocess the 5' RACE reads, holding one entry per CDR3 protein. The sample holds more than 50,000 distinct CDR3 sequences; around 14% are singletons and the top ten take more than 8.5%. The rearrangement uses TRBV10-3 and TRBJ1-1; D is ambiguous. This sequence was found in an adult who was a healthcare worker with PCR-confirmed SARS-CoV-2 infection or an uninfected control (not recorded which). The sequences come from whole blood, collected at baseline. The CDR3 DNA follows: TGTGCCATCAGTGAGTCATATGAAGCTTTCTTT. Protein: CAISESYEAFF.